The 30 T cell receptor beta chains presented below share a single source sample, sequenced in a study of identical twins. TCRdb reprocessed the 5' RACE reads via MiXCR and lists one record per CDR3 protein. The sample consists of about 530,000 distinct CDR3 sequences, around 15% of them appearing once. This same sample was also taken into another study, of yellow fever vaccine responses in identical twins.

Sequencing was done on a sample of CD4+ T cells sorted from blood. The source of these receptors is a woman younger than 35 in good health.

This chain links TRBV20-1 with TRBJ2-1; 12 nucleotides line up with TRBD2. The CDR3 is 19 residues long. V dropped 1 base and J dropped 4; count of bases not matched to a gene: 14. In germline, CDR1 is DFQATT, CDR2 SNEGSKA (reference sequence). In nucleotides, the CDR3 is TGCAGTGCTAGAGGGTCCGTGACTAGCGGGGGAGTAAAGTACAATGAGCAGTTCTTC. Translation gives CSARGSVTSGGVKYNEQFF.

The rearrangement links TRBV7-8 to TRBJ2-3; D may be TRBD1 (6 bases). Germline CDR1 is SGHVS and CDR2 is FQNEAQ. V was pared by 11 bases and J by 2 bases, with 17 bases between. The CDR3 runs to 14 residues. DNA for the CDR3: TGTGCCGGGGGCTTCAGCCCGAACACAGATACGCAGTATTTT. Protein sequence: CAGGFSPNTDTQYF.

This clonotype was found many times. The V call is TRBV24-1, the J call TRBJ2-7; no clear D gene. Germline V gives CDR1 KGHDR, CDR2 SFDVKD. V shed 1 base and J shed 0 bases, with 0 bases lying between them. This CDR3 is 12 amino acids long. In DNA form, the CDR3 reads TGTGCCACCAGTGATTTCTCCTACGAGCAGTACTTC. Amino acids: CATSDFSYEQYF.

The chain combines TRBV20-1 with TRBJ2-1; D is perhaps TRBD1 or TRBD2 (5 bases each). The germline gives CDR1 DFQATT, CDR2 SNEGSKA (reference sequence). The V and J ends lost 3 bases and 4 bases respectively, with 16 bases between them. The CDR3 contains 15 residues. CDR3 sequence: CSASKRGPLYNEQFF. CDR3 nucleotides: TGCAGTGCTAGTAAGAGGGGACCTTTGTACAATGAGCAGTTCTTC.

This clonotype has only a few counts. The rearrangement links TRBV24-1 to TRBJ2-2, with no clear D. The CDR3 covers 15 residues. V shed 0 bases and J shed 5 bases, with 9 bases lying between them. Germline loops: CDR1 KGHDR, CDR2 SFDVKD. The CDR3 reads CATSDLPAETGELFF. The CDR3 DNA sequence: TGTGCCACCAGTGATTTGCCGGCGGAAACCGGGGAGCTGTTTTTT.

The chain joins TRBV12-3 or TRBV12-4 to TRBJ1-5; a possible D gene is TRBD1 (5 bases). V was clipped by 7 bases and J by 3 bases, with 10 bases between them. The CDR3 loop spans 13 amino acids. In DNA form, the CDR3 reads TGTGCCAGCACCGGACATCCCAATCAGCCCCAGCATTTT. It codes for CASTGHPNQPQHF.

The rearrangement joins TRBV7-9 to TRBJ2-3; possibly TRBD1 for D (6 bases). V dropped 5 bases and J dropped 4 bases, with 19 bases sitting between them. Germline V gene lookup returns CDR1 SEHNR and CDR2 FQNEAQ (reference sequence). The CDR3 sequence is 16 residues long. The CDR3 region is CASSTKTGKAADTQYF. The CDR3 coding sequence is TGTGCCAGCAGCACCAAAACAGGGAAAGCTGCAGATACGCAGTATTTT. Using reference TRBV7-9 and TRBJ2-3 for the parts outside the CDR3, the full variable domain is DTGVSQNPRHKITKRGQNVTFRCDPISEHNRLYWYRQTLGQGPEFLTYFQNEAQLEKSRLLSDRFSAERPKGSFSTLEIQRTEQGDSAMYLCASSTKTGKAADTQYFGPGTRLTVL.

This clonotype was counted at least ten times. The V gene is TRBV29-1, the J gene TRBJ2-1; 13 bases are a match to TRBD2. CDR3 size: 15 residues. After removal of 6 bases from V and 9 bases from J, the junction contained 11 bases not matched to a gene. Germline CDR1 and CDR2: SQVTM and ANQGSEA. The CDR3 nucleotides read TGCAGCGTCGTACAAACTAGCGGGGGGGCCGGTGAGCAGTTCTTC. It encodes CSVVQTSGGAGEQFF.

In this sample, this clonotype turned up a few times. The chain joins TRBV20-1 to TRBJ2-3; D remains unclear. Trimming pared 6 bases from V and 5 bases from J, leaving 9 bases between. Germline V gives CDR1 DFQATT, CDR2 SNEGSKA (reference sequence). CDR3 size: 11 residues. The CDR3 DNA follows: TGCAGTGCCGCCTTGGTAGATACGCAGTATTTT. This translates into CSAALVDTQYF.

This clonotype was recorded at least ten times. The chain links TRBV12-3 or TRBV12-4 to TRBJ2-1; D ambiguous. The ends were cut back, 1 base at V and 10 bases at J, with 5 bases in the middle. The CDR3 loop spans 11 amino acids. The CDR3 nucleotides read TGTGCCAGCAGTTTAGTGTGGGAGCAGTTCTTC. It specifies CASSLVWEQFF.

The gene calls are TRBV10-3 and TRBJ1-6; 9 nucleotides align to TRBD1. V shed 2 bases, J shed 10 bases, and the junction held 6 bases outside the gene matches. The CDR3 runs 15 residues. CDR1 is ENHRY, CDR2 SYGVKD, per germline. CDR3 sequence: CAISENTGGHSPLHF. The CDR3 DNA is TGTGCCATCAGTGAGAATACAGGGGGCCACTCACCCCTCCACTTT.

The chain is built from TRBV29-1 and TRBJ2-2; D possibly corresponds to TRBD1 (5 bases). Germline V gene lookup returns CDR1 SQVTM and CDR2 ANQGSEA. CDR3 length: 13 amino acids. V lost 6 bases, J lost 0 bases, and 8 bases lay in between. CDR3 nucleotides: TGCAGCGTCTCGGACACGAACACCGGGGAGCTGTTTTTT. Translating gives CSVSDTNTGELFF.

This clonotype was seen a handful of times. This CDR3 reads CASSQGQGPLYEQYV. DNA for the CDR3: TGTGCCAGCAGCCAAGGACAGGGGCCCTTATACGAGCAGTACGTC. V and J are TRBV3-1 and TRBJ2-7; 8 bases are a match to TRBD1. Losses at the gene ends were 1 base for V and 4 bases for J; bases not matched to a gene: 6. This CDR3 is 15 amino acids long. Germline V CDR1 and CDR2: LGHDT, YNNKEL (reference sequence).

This clonotype has only a few counts. The chain combines TRBV29-1 with TRBJ2-7; D might be TRBD2 (5 bases). The CDR3 has 13 residues. V shed 4 bases and J shed 4 bases, with 14 bases lying between them. CDR1 is SQVTM, CDR2 ANQGSEA, per germline. The CDR3 region is CSVAAGSGYEQYF. The CDR3, as DNA: TGCAGCGTTGCCGCGGGCAGTGGATACGAGCAGTACTTC.

This clonotype was picked up a small number of times. The chain uses TRBV27 and TRBJ2-5; TRBD2 agrees at 7 bases. V lost 2 bases to trimming and J lost 3 bases; unmatched junction nucleotides: 9. CDR1 is MNHEY, CDR2 SMNVEV, per germline (reference sequence). This CDR3 is built from 16 residues. CDR3 nucleotides: TGTGCCAGCAGTTTAACCGCCGGGGGGTCCAAAGAGACCCAGTACTTC. Translated, it gives CASSLTAGGSKETQYF.

This clonotype was picked up a small number of times. The V and J genes are TRBV29-1 and TRBJ2-1; TRBD2 aligns across 12 bases. Looked up from germline, CDR1 is SQVTM and CDR2 is ANQGSEA. The J segment lost 10 bases and the V segment lost 6 bases, leaving 13 bases of the junction unmatched. The CDR3 length is 15 residues. The CDR3 loop reads CSVETSGRLSREQFF. CDR3 coding DNA: TGCAGCGTAGAAACTAGCGGGAGGCTATCGAGGGAGCAGTTCTTC.

This clonotype was counted a few times. This chain joins TRBV10-3 and TRBJ2-1; 8 bases agree with TRBD2. The ends lost 6 bases at V and 0 bases at J; junction bases unmatched: 4. This CDR3 comprises 15 residues. Germline CDR1 and CDR2: ENHRY and SYGVKD. The DNA for the CDR3 is TGTGCCATCAGGGCACTAGCGGCCTCCTACAATGAGCAGTTCTTC. This translates into CAIRALAASYNEQFF.

This clonotype has at least ten counts. The J gene is TRBJ2-1, the V gene TRBV5-1, with D possibly matching TRBD1 (5 bases). The CDR3 length is 15 residues. V was pared by 1 base and J by 1 base, with 9 bases between. Germline V gene data show CDR1 as SGHRS and CDR2 as YFSETQ. CDR3 region: CASSLTGTSYNEQFF. In DNA, the CDR3 is TGCGCCAGCAGCTTGACAGGAACGTCCTACAATGAGCAGTTCTTC.

This clonotype was counted between two and nine times. The chain recombines TRBV18 with TRBJ2-5; unclear D gene. The CDR3 covers 13 residues. Trimming took 1 base from V and 3 from J, leaving 6 bases between them. CDR1 is KGHSH and CDR2 is LQKENI in the germline V gene. The CDR3 is CASSPQFEETQYF. The CDR3 coding sequence is TGTGCCAGCTCACCACAGTTCGAAGAGACCCAGTACTTC.

The genes are TRBV12-3 or TRBV12-4 and TRBJ2-1; 10 bases fit TRBD1. This CDR3 has 16 amino acids. J was trimmed by 4 bases and V by 5 bases; bases with no gene match: 8. The CDR3 spells CASSPTGTGEYNEQFF. In DNA form, the CDR3 reads TGTGCCAGCAGTCCAACCGGGACAGGGGAATACAATGAGCAGTTCTTC.

This clonotype was picked up a small number of times. This chain uses TRBV25-1 with TRBJ1-2; TRBD1 is a possible D gene (6 bases). This CDR3 comprises 15 residues. V gave up 0 bases and J gave up 5 bases, with 13 bases separating them. Germline values: CDR1 MGHDK, CDR2 SYGVNS. The chain's CDR3 is CASSEYGQRLYGYTF. The DNA for the CDR3 is TGTGCCAGCAGTGAATATGGACAGAGGTTATATGGCTACACCTTC.

The chain carries TRBV5-1 and TRBJ1-1, with TRBD1 identical over 9 bases. V was pared by 4 bases and J by 2 bases, with 3 bases of the junction left unmatched. The CDR3 totals 14 residues. Germline V gene lookup returns CDR1 SGHRS and CDR2 YFSETQ. The CDR3, as DNA: TGCGCCAGCAGCGTGGACAGGGGAAACACTGAAGCTTTCTTT. Residues: CASSVDRGNTEAFF.

Written as DNA, the CDR3 is TGTGCCACCACAAGGACTAGCACGAGTGAGCAGTTCTTC. It specifies CATTRTSTSEQFF. V is TRBV24-1 and J is TRBJ2-1; 8 nucleotides agree with TRBD2. Germline V gene sequence: CDR1 KGHDR, CDR2 SFDVKD. The CDR3 is 13 residues long. V shed 8 bases and J 9 bases; nucleotides not matched to a gene: 8.

The chain employs TRBV10-3 and TRBJ1-4; TRBD1 matches at 7 bases. CDR3 length: 13 residues. Germline V lookup: CDR1 ENHRY, CDR2 SYGVKD. J lost 2 bases, V lost 6 bases, and 0 bases had no gene match. The CDR3 is CAIRTGTNEKLFF. CDR3 bases: TGTGCCATCAGGACAGGGACTAATGAAAAACTGTTTTTT.

In the case of this clonotype: The junction differs from germline at one of its ends, possibly a read error. This chain joins TRBV20-1 and TRBJ2-5; 7 nucleotides line up with TRBD1. Germline V gene lookup returns CDR1 DFQATT and CDR2 SNEGSKA (reference sequence). The length of the CDR3 is 15 residues. CDR3 sequence (DNA): TGCTGTGCCGTCCCGGGGCAGGGGGTGAAAGAGACCCAGTACTTC. It codes for CCAVPGQGVKETQYF.

In regard to this clonotype: This may be a read error, as it is one base from a much larger clone. This chain links TRBV6-1 with TRBJ2-2; D ambiguous. The CDR3 consists of 15 residues. Trimming pared 5 bases from V and 1 base from J, leaving 11 bases between. Germline V gene lookup returns CDR1 MNHNS and CDR2 SASEGT. The CDR3 loop reads CASSPLTWNTGELFF. The CDR3 coding sequence is TGTGCCAGCAGTCCGCTGACATGGAACACCGGGGAGCTGTTTTTT.

The chain links TRBV12-3 or TRBV12-4 to TRBJ2-2, with a tentative D call TRBD1 (5 bases). The CDR3 spans 15 residues. The germline V and J ends were trimmed by 1 base and 6 bases, with 12 bases remaining between them. The CDR3 region has the DNA TGTGCCAGCAGTTTAGGAACAGGATCGGCCGGGGAGCTGTTTTTT. As protein: CASSLGTGSAGELFF.

This clonotype has a handful of counts. V is TRBV12-3 or TRBV12-4 and J is TRBJ2-1; no clear D gene. Trimming pared 3 bases from V and 1 base from J, leaving 10 bases between. The CDR3 extends over 15 amino acids. The CDR3 DNA reads TGTGCCAGCAGTTTGCTCATAGGGTCCTACAATGAGCAGTTCTTC. Protein: CASSLLIGSYNEQFF.

The chain is built from TRBV6-2 or TRBV6-3 and TRBJ2-5; TRBD2 might be the D (5 bases). CDR3 size: 14 residues. V lost 2 bases and J lost 4, with 11 bases in between. Germline CDR1 MNHEY, CDR2 SVGEGT. CDR3: CASSYPDGLETQYF. The CDR3 bases are TGTGCCAGCAGTTACCCAGACGGACTAGAGACCCAGTACTTC.

This clonotype appeared a few times. The gene calls are TRBV4-1 and TRBJ2-1; D unclear. The CDR3 spans 14 residues. Per the germline V gene, CDR1 is MGHRA and CDR2 is YSYEKL. V lost 1 base and J 5 bases, leaving 9 bases between the germline ends. CDR3 in DNA: TGCGCCAGCAGCCAAGTGAGTGCAGACAATGAGCAGTTCTTC. This translates into CASSQVSADNEQFF.